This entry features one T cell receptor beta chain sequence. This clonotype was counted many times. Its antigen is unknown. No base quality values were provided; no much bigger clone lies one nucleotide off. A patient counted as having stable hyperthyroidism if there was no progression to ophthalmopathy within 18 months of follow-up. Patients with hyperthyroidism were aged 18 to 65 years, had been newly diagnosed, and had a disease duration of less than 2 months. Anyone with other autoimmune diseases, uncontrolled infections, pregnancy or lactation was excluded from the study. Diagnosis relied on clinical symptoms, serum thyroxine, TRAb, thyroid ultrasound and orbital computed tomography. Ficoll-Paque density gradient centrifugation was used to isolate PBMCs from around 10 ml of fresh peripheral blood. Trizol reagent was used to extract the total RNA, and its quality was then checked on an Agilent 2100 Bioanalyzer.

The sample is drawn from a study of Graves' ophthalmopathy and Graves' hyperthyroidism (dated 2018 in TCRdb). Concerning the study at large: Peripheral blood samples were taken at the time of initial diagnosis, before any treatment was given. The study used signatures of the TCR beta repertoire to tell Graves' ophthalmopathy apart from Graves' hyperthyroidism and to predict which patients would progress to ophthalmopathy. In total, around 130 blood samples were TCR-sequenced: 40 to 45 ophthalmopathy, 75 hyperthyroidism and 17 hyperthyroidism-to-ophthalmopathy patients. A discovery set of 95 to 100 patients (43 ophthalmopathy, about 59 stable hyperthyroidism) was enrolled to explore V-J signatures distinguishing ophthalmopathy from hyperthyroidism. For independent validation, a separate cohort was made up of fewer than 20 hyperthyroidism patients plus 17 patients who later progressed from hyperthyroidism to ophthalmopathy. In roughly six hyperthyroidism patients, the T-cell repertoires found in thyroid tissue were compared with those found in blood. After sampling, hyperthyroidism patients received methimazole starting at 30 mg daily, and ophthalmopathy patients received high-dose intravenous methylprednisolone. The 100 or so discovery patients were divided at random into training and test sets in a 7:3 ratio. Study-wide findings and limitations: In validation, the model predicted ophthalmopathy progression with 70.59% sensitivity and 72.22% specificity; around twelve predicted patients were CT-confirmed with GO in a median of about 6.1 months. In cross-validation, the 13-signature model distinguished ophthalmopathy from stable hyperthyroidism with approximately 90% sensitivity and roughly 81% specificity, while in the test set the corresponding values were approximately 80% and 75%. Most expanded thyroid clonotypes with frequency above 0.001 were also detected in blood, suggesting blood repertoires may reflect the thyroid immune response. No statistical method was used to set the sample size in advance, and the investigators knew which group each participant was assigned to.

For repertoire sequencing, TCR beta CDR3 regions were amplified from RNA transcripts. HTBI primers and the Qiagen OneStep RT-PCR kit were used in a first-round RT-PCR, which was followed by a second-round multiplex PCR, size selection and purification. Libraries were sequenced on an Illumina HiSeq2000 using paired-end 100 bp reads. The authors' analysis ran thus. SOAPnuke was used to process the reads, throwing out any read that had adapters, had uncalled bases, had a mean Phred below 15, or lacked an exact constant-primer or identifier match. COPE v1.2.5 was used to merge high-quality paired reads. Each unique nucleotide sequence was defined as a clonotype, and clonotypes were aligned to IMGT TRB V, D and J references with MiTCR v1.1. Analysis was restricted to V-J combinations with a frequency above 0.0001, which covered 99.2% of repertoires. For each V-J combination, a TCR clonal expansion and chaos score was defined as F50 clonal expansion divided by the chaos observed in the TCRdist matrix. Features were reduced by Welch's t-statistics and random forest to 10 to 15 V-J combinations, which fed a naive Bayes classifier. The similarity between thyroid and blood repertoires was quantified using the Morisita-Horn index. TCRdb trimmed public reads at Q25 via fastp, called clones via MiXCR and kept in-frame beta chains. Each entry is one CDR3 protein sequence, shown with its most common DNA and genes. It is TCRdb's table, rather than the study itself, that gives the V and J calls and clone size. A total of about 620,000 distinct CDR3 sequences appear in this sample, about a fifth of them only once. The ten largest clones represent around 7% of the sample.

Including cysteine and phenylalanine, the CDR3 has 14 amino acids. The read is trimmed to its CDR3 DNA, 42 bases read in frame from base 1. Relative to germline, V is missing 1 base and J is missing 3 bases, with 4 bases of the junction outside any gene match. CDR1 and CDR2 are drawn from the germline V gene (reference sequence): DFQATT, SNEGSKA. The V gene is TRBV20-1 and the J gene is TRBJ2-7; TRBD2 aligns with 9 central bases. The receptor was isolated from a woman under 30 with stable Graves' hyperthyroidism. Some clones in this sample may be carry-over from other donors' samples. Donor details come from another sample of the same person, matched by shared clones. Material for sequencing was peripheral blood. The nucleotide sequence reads TGCAGTGCTAGAGCTAGCGGGGCCTACTACGAGCAGTACTTC. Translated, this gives CSARASGAYYEQYF.